These T cell receptor beta chains were read from a single sample in a study of blood T cells in healthy people across ages. From the 5' RACE reads, TCRdb called clonotypes with MiXCR, one entry per CDR3 protein. The table lists 380,000 or so distinct CDR3 sequences, 45% to 65% of them singletons, with 45% to 60% in the top ten. Sequenced input: blood. The receptor source for this set is a man in his 60s in good health. Both conserved end residues are part of each CDR3. D genes are given only for firm matches. Only part of the rows carry a size: once, few, many, or a class if the clone is expanded.

d_call,clone_size,j_call,v_call,cdr3_aa,cdr3_nt
-,many,TRBJ2-5,TRBV24-1,CATSDGSTETQYF,TGTGCCACCAGTGATGGGTCCACCGAGACCCAGTACTTC
TRBD2,-,TRBJ2-5,TRBV29-1,CSVASGRPRETQYF,TGCAGCGTTGCAAGCGGGAGGCCCAGAGAGACCCAGTACTTC
-,once,TRBJ2-5,TRBV4-2,CASSQERRGETQYF,TGTGCCAGCAGCCAGGAAAGACGAGGGGAGACCCAGTACTTC
TRBD1,-,TRBJ1-2,TRBV20-1,CSATRTGIGHGYTF,TGCAGTGCTACCCGGACAGGGATTGGTCATGGCTACACCTTC
TRBD1,-,TRBJ2-1,TRBV12-3/TRBV12-4,CASSARQGPLPYNEQFF,TGTGCCAGCAGTGCTCGACAGGGACCCCTCCCCTACAATGAGCAGTTCTTC
-,once,TRBJ2-7,TRBV2,CASSVTGHSYEQYF,TGTGCCAGCAGTGTTACCGGCCATTCCTACGAGCAGTACTTC
-,-,TRBJ2-1,TRBV7-2,CASSRVEEQFF,TGTGCCAGCAGCAGGGTAGAGGAGCAGTTCTTC
-,-,TRBJ2-3,TRBV20-1,CSAPARIRGDTQYF,TGCAGTGCTCCGGCACGGATCCGGGGAGATACGCAGTATTTT
TRBD2,-,TRBJ2-7,TRBV5-1,CASSLSASGATYEQYF,TGCGCCAGCAGCTTGTCGGCTAGCGGGGCCACCTACGAGCAGTACTTC
-,-,TRBJ1-6,TRBV5-1,CASSLQGNYNSLLHF,TGCGCCAGCAGCTTACAGGGCAACTATAATTCACTCCTCCACTTT
-,-,TRBJ1-4,TRBV6-5,CASSYGTLNEKLFF,TGTGCCAGCAGTTACGGGACACTAAATGAAAAACTGTTTTTT
-,-,TRBJ2-3,TRBV7-3,CASSMAWADTQYF,TGTGCCAGCAGCATGGCTTGGGCAGATACGCAGTATTTT
TRBD2,many,TRBJ2-3,TRBV15,CATSRTGLASTDTQYF,TGTGCCACCAGCAGAACTGGACTAGCTAGCACAGATACGCAGTATTTT
-,-,TRBJ2-5,TRBV6-1,CASSERTTAMGETQYF,TGTGCCAGCAGTGAAAGGACAACCGCCATGGGGGAGACCCAGTACTTC
TRBD2,-,TRBJ2-5,TRBV20-1,CSARDLAGMGETQYF,TGCAGTGCTAGAGATCTAGCGGGAATGGGAGAGACCCAGTACTTC
-,-,TRBJ2-2,TRBV5-1,CASSLAQGPARELFF,TGCGCCAGCAGCTTGGCCCAGGGCCCGGCACGGGAGCTGTTTTTT
TRBD2,many,TRBJ2-1,TRBV14,CASSQVAGGPVEQFF,TGTGCCAGCAGCCAGGTAGCGGGGGGTCCAGTTGAGCAGTTCTTC
-,many,TRBJ2-7,TRBV27,CASSSTSAGEQYF,TGTGCCAGCAGTTCGACAAGTGCCGGCGAGCAGTACTTC
TRBD2,-,TRBJ2-5,TRBV12-3/TRBV12-4,CASSLNWLAGIQETQYF,TGTGCCAGCAGTTTAAACTGGCTAGCGGGGATCCAAGAGACCCAGTACTTC
TRBD1,few,TRBJ1-1,TRBV14,CASSLLQGASTEAFF,TGTGCCAGCAGCCTCTTACAGGGGGCTTCTACTGAAGCTTTCTTT
TRBD2,few,TRBJ2-3,TRBV4-2,CASSQGGARLAGVIDTQYF,TGTGCCAGCAGCCAAGGTGGAGCGAGACTAGCGGGAGTCATAGATACGCAGTATTTT
TRBD2,-,TRBJ2-7,TRBV7-3,CASSRLADPYNEEYF,TGTGCCAGCAGCCGACTAGCGGACCCATACAATGAGGAGTACTTC
-,-,TRBJ2-1,TRBV12-3/TRBV12-4,CASNYLNEQFF,TGTGCCAGCAATTACCTCAATGAGCAGTTCTTC
TRBD2,-,TRBJ2-5,TRBV20-1,CSARKTSGSIHEQYF,TGCAGTGCTAGAAAGACTAGCGGGAGCATCCATGAGCAGTACTTC
TRBD1,-,TRBJ2-6,TRBV20-1,CSARVGEDRGRSGANVLTF,TGCAGTGCTAGAGTTGGGGAAGACAGGGGCCGCTCTGGGGCCAACGTCCTGACTTTC
-,-,TRBJ2-7,TRBV7-9,CASSSEGSLDEQYF,TGTGCCAGCAGCTCAGAAGGTTCTCTCGACGAGCAGTACTTC
-,-,TRBJ2-1,TRBV28,CASSWGTWNEQFF,TGTGCCAGCAGTTGGGGGACTTGGAATGAGCAGTTCTTC